A selection of T cell receptor beta chains follows, all from one sample in a study of blood T cell repertoires in COVID-19. Here immunoSEQ multiplex PCR was the method, and the copy in TCRdb shows in-frame clones only, minus some. The sample has about 140,000 clones; 75% to 90% are singletons. The sequencing input was PBMCs or T cells enriched from blood (not recorded which). The origin of the receptors is a man between 60 and 75 years old who had recovered from COVID-19. Both conserved end residues are part of each CDR3. The D gene is left open where the match is weak. The listing skips clone size in some rows; elsewhere it reads once, few, many or a size class.

>.|.|TRBV7-9|TRBJ1-1
CASSPARGTEAFF
TGTGCCAGCAGCCCCGCCAGGGGCACTGAAGCTTTCTTT
>.|.|TRBV6-1|TRBJ1-1
CASSDREASTEAFF
TGTGCCAGCAGTGACAGGGAGGCCTCCACTGAAGCTTTCTTT
>.|.|TRBV12-3/TRBV12-4|TRBJ2-2
CASSFGSGELFF
TGTGCCAGCAGTTTCGGGTCCGGGGAGCTGTTTTTT
>.|.|TRBV20-1|TRBJ1-2
CSGGDNYGYTF
TGCAGTGGCGGGGATAACTATGGCTACACCTTC
>once|TRBD1|TRBV3-1/TRBV3-2|TRBJ1-1
CASSPDRGLIAEAFF
TGTGCCAGCAGCCCTGACAGGGGCCTGATAGCTGAAGCTTTCTTT
>.|.|TRBV19|TRBJ2-2
CASSRLSGANTGELFF
TGTGCCAGTAGTCGGTTGTCAGGTGCGAACACCGGGGAGCTGTTTTTT
>.|.|TRBV7-9|TRBJ2-5
CASSLGREQETQYF
TGTGCCAGCAGCTTAGGACGGGAACAAGAGACCCAGTACTTC
>.|.|TRBV5-1|TRBJ1-2
CASSLFGGGDVGYTF
TGCGCCAGCAGCTTGTTTGGTGGGGGGGATGTCGGCTACACCTTC
>.|TRBD2|TRBV2|TRBJ2-1
CARLAERGFSPYNEQFF
TGTGCCAGACTAGCAGAGCGGGGGTTCTCTCCCTACAATGAGCAGTTCTTC
>.|TRBD2|TRBV7-2|TRBJ2-7
CASSPGLGNEQYF
TGTGCCAGCAGCCCGGGACTAGGTAACGAGCAGTACTTC
>.|.|TRBV19|TRBJ1-2
CASNYGLNYGYTF
TGTGCCAGTAACTACGGGTTGAACTATGGCTACACCTTC
>.|.|TRBV27|TRBJ2-3
CATRQNTDTQYF
TGTGCCACCAGACAGAACACAGATACGCAGTATTTT
>few|TRBD1|TRBV5-1|TRBJ1-5
CASSLEGAEQPQHF
TGCGCCAGCAGCTTGGAGGGGGCTGAACAGCCCCAGCATTTT
>.|.|TRBV7-7|TRBJ2-5
CASSLVGSSKTQYF
TGTGCTAGCAGCTTAGTTGGTAGCTCGAAGACCCAGTACTTC
>.|TRBD1|TRBV18|TRBJ1-5
CASSFKDRGKGMTNSNQPQHF
TGTGCCAGCTCGTTTAAGGACAGGGGCAAAGGGATGACGAATAGCAATCAGCCCCAGCATTTT
>.|.|TRBV27|TRBJ2-3
CASRPGRVTDTQYF
TGTGCCAGCAGGCCGGGGAGAGTCACAGATACGCAGTATTTT
>few|.|TRBV4-2|TRBJ2-3
CASSKETETSTDTQYF
TGTGCCAGCAGCAAGGAAACCGAGACTAGCACAGATACGCAGTATTTT
>.|TRBD1|TRBV5-5|TRBJ1-2
CASSLDTGTGRYGYTF
TGTGCCAGCAGCTTGGACACCGGGACAGGCCGCTATGGCTACACCTTC
>.|TRBD1|TRBV25-1|TRBJ1-2
CASRTGDGYTF
TGTGCCAGCAGAACAGGGGACGGCTACACCTTC
>few|TRBD1|TRBV2|TRBJ2-7
CASSEGQLGYEQYF
TGTGCCAGCAGTGAGGGACAGTTAGGCTACGAGCAGTACTTC
>.|.|TRBV9|TRBJ1-1
CASSVQRGTEAFF
TGTGCCAGCAGCGTCCAGCGGGGGACTGAAGCTTTCTTT
>.|.|TRBV19|TRBJ2-1
CASSVNNEQFF
TGTGCCAGTAGTGTCAACAATGAGCAGTTCTTC
>.|TRBD2|TRBV7-2|TRBJ2-2
CASSPLRLAGGGELFF
TGTGCCAGCAGCCCTTTGAGGCTAGCGGGAGGAGGGGAGCTGTTTTTT
>.|.|TRBV29-1|TRBJ2-5
CSVSLGVETQYF
TGCAGCGTTTCCCTAGGGGTGGAGACCCAGTACTTC
>few|.|TRBV5-1|TRBJ2-2
CASRYWADTGELFF
TGCGCCAGCAGATATTGGGCAGACACCGGGGAGCTGTTTTTT
>.|.|TRBV5-1|TRBJ1-4
CASRLSGVNEKLFF
TGCGCCAGCAGATTGTCAGGGGTGAATGAAAAACTGTTTTTT
>few|TRBD2|TRBV10-3|TRBJ2-1
CAIRPSGRHYNEQFF
TGTGCCATCAGGCCTAGCGGGAGGCACTACAATGAGCAGTTCTTC
>.|.|TRBV5-5|TRBJ2-7
CASRGGVAGLYEQYF
TGTGCCAGCAGAGGAGGCGTGGCAGGCCTCTACGAGCAGTACTTC
>.|.|TRBV13|TRBJ2-7
CASSLEGGFSYEQYF
TGTGCCAGCAGCTTAGAAGGGGGATTCTCCTACGAGCAGTACTTC
>once|TRBD2|TRBV7-8|TRBJ2-5
CASSSGRGGPGYQETQYF
TGTGCCAGCAGCTCAGGACGGGGGGGCCCTGGGTACCAAGAGACCCAGTACTTC
>.|.|TRBV27|TRBJ1-5
CASSPLGQQNQPQHF
TGTGCCAGCAGTCCCCTCGGACAGCAAAATCAGCCCCAGCATTTT
>.|TRBD2|TRBV11-2|TRBJ2-2
CASSRKTSGGTGELFF
TGTGCCAGCAGCCGAAAGACTAGCGGGGGAACCGGGGAGCTGTTTTTT
>.|TRBD2|TRBV5-1|TRBJ2-3
CASSLEGGADTQYF
TGCGCCAGCAGCTTGGAGGGAGGGGCAGATACGCAGTATTTT
>.|.|TRBV19|TRBJ1-1
CASRSGAGARNTEAFF
TGTGCCAGTAGATCAGGGGCTGGGGCGAGGAACACTGAAGCTTTCTTT
>.|.|TRBV7-9|TRBJ1-4
CASSSLRQTTNEKLFF
TGTGCCAGCAGTTCACTCAGACAGACAACTAATGAAAAACTGTTTTTT
>.|.|TRBV19|TRBJ1-2
CATHKGVGYTF
TGTGCCACCCACAAGGGAGTTGGCTACACCTTC
>.|TRBD2|TRBV5-1|TRBJ2-3
CASSLTSDTDTQYF
TGCGCCAGCAGCTTGACTAGCGACACAGATACGCAGTATTTT
>.|TRBD2|TRBV5-1|TRBJ2-1
CASSSTSGGHYNEQFF
TGCGCCAGCAGCTCGACTAGCGGGGGTCACTACAATGAGCAGTTCTTC
>.|.|TRBV6-1|TRBJ2-7
CASSEVLGAEDEQYF
TGTGCCAGCAGTGAAGTGTTGGGGGCGGAGGACGAGCAGTACTTC
>.|.|TRBV7-9|TRBJ2-3
CASSLGPSSEMGPQYF
TGTGCCAGCAGCTTAGGCCCCTCGAGTGAAATGGGGCCGCAGTATTTT
>.|TRBD1|TRBV28|TRBJ1-1
CASSRGDSGNTEAFF
TGTGCCAGCAGTCGTGGGGACAGCGGGAACACTGAAGCTTTCTTT
>once|TRBD2|TRBV24-1|TRBJ2-3
CATSEPGTGGRDTQYF
TGTGCCACCAGTGAACCCGGGACGGGGGGGCGCGATACGCAGTATTTT
>few|TRBD1|TRBV18|TRBJ1-2
CASSPADRNDGYTF
TGTGCCAGCTCACCAGCGGACAGGAACGATGGCTACACCTTC
>.|.|TRBV11-2|TRBJ2-7
CASSSGSVEYF
TGTGCCAGCAGCTCCGGGTCTGTGGAGTACTTC
>.|.|TRBV18|TRBJ1-1
CASSPPGQGRMNTEAFF
TGTGCCAGCTCACCACCGGGGCAGGGCCGTATGAACACTGAAGCTTTCTTT
>.|.|TRBV2|TRBJ1-1
CASNFPSPGGNTEAFF
TGTGCCAGCAATTTCCCCTCTCCCGGCGGAAACACTGAAGCTTTCTTT
>.|.|TRBV7-2|TRBJ2-7
CASSPRTYEQYF
TGTGCCAGCAGCCCGCGCACCTACGAGCAGTACTTC
>.|TRBD1|TRBV5-6|TRBJ2-2
CASSVGQKNTGELFF
TGTGCCAGCAGCGTGGGACAGAAGAACACCGGGGAGCTGTTTTTT
>.|.|TRBV28|TRBJ1-6
CASTPPPGPTSPLHF
TGTGCCAGCACCCCTCCACCGGGTCCTACTTCACCCCTCCACTTT
>.|.|TRBV4-1|TRBJ2-5
CASSQERRIETQYF
TGCGCCAGCAGCCAAGAGAGGCGTATTGAGACCCAGTACTTC
>.|.|TRBV18|TRBJ1-1
CASSPLATEAFF
TGTGCCAGCTCACCCCTAGCTACTGAAGCTTTCTTT
>.|TRBD2|TRBV12-3/TRBV12-4|TRBJ2-3
CASSFREADTQYF
TGTGCCAGCAGTTTTCGGGAGGCAGATACGCAGTATTTT